This T cell receptor (beta chain) came from a study of OX40 agonist ivuxolimab in advanced cancers. About the study as a whole: Ivuxolimab was a fully human IgG2 agonistic monoclonal antibody targeting the costimulatory receptor OX40 (CD134). Intravenous ivuxolimab was administered to patients every 2 weeks at six dose levels: 0.01, 0.1, 0.3, 1.5, 3 and 10 mg/kg. Of the roughly 52 dose-escalation patients, hepatocellular carcinoma was present in roughly 19, melanoma in approximately 15, renal cell carcinoma in 9 and head and neck cancer in 9. The dose-escalation cohort was 82.7% male with a mean age of about 58 years, ranging from roughly 23 to 80. Patients were allowed to have had prior anti-PD-1, anti-PD-L1 or anti-CTLA-4 therapy, and roughly 40% of the dose-escalation patients had been treated with checkpoint inhibitors. Partial responses occurred in three dose-escalation patients, of whom one had hepatocellular carcinoma and two had cutaneous melanoma. Peripheral TCRbeta sequencing was intended to test whether TCR sequence diversity was altered and clonal T-cell expansion was caused by ivuxolimab. The paper covers the monotherapy dose-escalation part of the phase I ivuxolimab trial, which included N of about 50 patients. The study at large found these results: After ivuxolimab, expanded clones were on average more numerous among CD8+ T cells than among CD4+ T cells. Low levels of normalized T-cell clonal expansion were also seen in some nonresponding patients. Partial responders in the 0.1-3.0 mg/kg groups had among the lowest normalized peripheral clonal expansion, especially among CD8+ T cells. The antigen specificity of the peripheral T cells that underwent clonal expansion was not determined. At doses from 0.1 to 3.0 mg/kg, clonal expansion was seen in both CD4+ and CD8+ blood T cells between baseline and week 6.

The trial excluded patients who had a history of autoimmune disease or who were on systemic immunosuppression. In every dose cohort, peripheral blood was drawn for TCR sequencing at baseline, cycle 4 day 1, and cycle 7 day 1. Samples were obtained from an open-label, multicenter, first-in-human phase I dose-escalation trial of ivuxolimab. Adults with locally advanced or metastatic melanoma, renal cell carcinoma, hepatocellular carcinoma or head and neck squamous cell carcinoma were enrolled in the trial. Before TCR sequencing, CD4+ and CD8+ T cells were separately sorted from peripheral blood. The V end loses 5 bases and the J end loses 4 bases, and a stretch of 11 bases separates them. In the germline V gene, CDR1 corresponds to SGHTA and CDR2 to FQGNSA. The CDR3 starts with the cysteine, ends with the phenylalanine, and has 13 residues. Only the CDR3 region is kept as DNA, spanning 39 bases read in frame from base 1.

For this clone: The specificity of this receptor is unknown. No clone much larger than this one lies a single base away; base qualities are absent.

For sequencing of the TCRbeta CDR3 region, genomic DNA was extracted from the sorted cells. TCRbeta CDR3 regions were sequenced using the immunoSEQ Assay. TCRdb retrieved this table from immuneACCESS and kept in-frame rearrangements only. Not all clones are present; in checked studies, unresolved V genes account for under half, and no reason is known for the remainder. This sample holds 75,000 or so clones; almost 85% were observed only once. The biggest ten clones account for 20% to 30% of the sample. Sequenced here: CD4+ or CD8+ T cells sorted from blood, sampled in a trial of the OX40 agonist ivuxolimab. This receptor chain uses TRBV7-2 and TRBJ1-1, with no confident D gene call. The sequence derives from an adult with an advanced solid tumor such as melanoma, head and neck, liver or kidney cancer. The CDR3: CASSPRRATEAFF. The base sequence is TGTGCCAGCAGCCCCCGGAGGGCCACTGAAGCTTTCTTT.